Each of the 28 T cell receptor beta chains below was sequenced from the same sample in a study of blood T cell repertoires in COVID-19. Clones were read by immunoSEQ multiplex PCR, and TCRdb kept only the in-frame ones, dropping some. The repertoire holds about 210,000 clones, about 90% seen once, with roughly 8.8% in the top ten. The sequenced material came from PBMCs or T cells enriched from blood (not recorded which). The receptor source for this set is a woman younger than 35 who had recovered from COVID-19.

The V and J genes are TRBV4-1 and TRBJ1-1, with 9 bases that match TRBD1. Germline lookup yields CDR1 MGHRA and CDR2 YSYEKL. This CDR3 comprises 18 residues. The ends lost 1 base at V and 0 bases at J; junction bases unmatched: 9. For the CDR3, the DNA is TGCGCCAGCAGCCAAGCTCCGGGACAGGGACCCATGAACACTGAAGCTTTCTTT. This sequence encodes CASSQAPGQGPMNTEAFF.

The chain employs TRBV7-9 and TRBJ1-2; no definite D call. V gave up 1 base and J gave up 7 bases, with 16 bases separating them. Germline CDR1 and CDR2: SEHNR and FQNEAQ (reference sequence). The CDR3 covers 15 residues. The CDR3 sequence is CASSLGRTPPGGYTF. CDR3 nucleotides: TGTGCCAGCAGCTTAGGTCGCACGCCCCCCGGTGGCTACACCTTC. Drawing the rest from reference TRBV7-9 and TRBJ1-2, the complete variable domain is DTGVSQNPRHKITKRGQNVTFRCDPISEHNRLYWYRQTLGQGPEFLTYFQNEAQLEKSRLLSDRFSAERPKGSFSTLEIQRTEQGDSAMYLCASSLGRTPPGGYTFGSGTRLTVV.

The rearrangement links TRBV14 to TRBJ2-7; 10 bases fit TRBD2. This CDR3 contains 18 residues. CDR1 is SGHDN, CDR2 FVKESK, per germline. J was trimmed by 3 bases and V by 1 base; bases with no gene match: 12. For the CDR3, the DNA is TGTGCCAGCAGCCAAGTCGCTAGCGGGGGCTTTACGATCTACGAGCAGTACTTC. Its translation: CASSQVASGGFTIYEQYF.

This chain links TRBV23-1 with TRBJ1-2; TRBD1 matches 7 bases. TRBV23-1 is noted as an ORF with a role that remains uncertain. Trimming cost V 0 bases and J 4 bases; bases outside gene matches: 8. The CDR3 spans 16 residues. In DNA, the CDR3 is TGCGCCAGCAGTCAATCTGCAAAAGGGGGCGGCTATGGCTACACCTTC. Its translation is CASSQSAKGGGYGYTF.

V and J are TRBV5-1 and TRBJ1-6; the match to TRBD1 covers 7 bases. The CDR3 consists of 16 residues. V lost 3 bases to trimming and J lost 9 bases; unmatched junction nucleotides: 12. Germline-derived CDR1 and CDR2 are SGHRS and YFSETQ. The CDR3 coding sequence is TGCGCCAGCAGCTGGGGACAGTATGAACTCGGTTCACCCCTCCACTTT. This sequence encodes CASSWGQYELGSPLHF.

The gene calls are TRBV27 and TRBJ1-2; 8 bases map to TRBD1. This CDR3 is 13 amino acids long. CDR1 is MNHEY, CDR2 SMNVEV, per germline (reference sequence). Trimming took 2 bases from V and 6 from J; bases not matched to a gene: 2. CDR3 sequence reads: CASSLKTGDGYTF. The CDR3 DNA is TGTGCCAGCAGTTTAAAGACAGGGGATGGCTACACCTTC.

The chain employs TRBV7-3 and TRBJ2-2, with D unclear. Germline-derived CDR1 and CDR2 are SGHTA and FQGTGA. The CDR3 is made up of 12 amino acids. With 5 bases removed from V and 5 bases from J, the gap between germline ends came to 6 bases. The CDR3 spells CASSLETGELFF. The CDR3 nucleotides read TGTGCCAGCAGCCTAGAGACCGGGGAGCTGTTTTTT.

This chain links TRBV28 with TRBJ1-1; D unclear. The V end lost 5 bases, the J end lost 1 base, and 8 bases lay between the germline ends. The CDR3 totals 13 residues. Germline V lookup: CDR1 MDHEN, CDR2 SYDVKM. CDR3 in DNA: TGTGCCAGCAGTGTCTCTTGGAACACTGAAGCTTTCTTT. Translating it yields CASSVSWNTEAFF.

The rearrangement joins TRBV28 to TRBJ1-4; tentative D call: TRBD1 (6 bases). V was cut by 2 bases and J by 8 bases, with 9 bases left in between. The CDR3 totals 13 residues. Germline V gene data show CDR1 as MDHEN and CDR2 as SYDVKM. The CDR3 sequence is CASSLVRGEKLFF. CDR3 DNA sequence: TGTGCCAGCAGTTTAGTGAGGGGGGAAAAACTGTTTTTT.

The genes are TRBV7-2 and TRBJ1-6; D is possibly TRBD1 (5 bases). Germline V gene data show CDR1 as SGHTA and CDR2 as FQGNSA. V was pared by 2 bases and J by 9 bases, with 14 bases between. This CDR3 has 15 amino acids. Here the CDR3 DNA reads TGTGCCAGCAGCTTAAGCGGGGCCGCTCTTTCACCCCTCCACTTT. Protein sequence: CASSLSGAALSPLHF.

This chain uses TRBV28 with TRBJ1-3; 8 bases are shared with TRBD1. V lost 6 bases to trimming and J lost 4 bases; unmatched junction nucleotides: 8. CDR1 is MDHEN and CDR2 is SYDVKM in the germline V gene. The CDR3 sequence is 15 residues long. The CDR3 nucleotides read TGTGCCAGCAGCCCCCCCAGGGGGCAAGGAAACACCATATATTTT. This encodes CASSPPRGQGNTIYF.

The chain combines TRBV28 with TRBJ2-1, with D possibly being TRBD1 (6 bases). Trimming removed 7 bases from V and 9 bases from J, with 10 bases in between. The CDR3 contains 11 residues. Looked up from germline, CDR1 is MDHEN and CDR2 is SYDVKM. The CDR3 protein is CASTRTAEQFF. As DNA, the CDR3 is TGTGCCAGCACCCGGACAGCTGAGCAGTTCTTC.

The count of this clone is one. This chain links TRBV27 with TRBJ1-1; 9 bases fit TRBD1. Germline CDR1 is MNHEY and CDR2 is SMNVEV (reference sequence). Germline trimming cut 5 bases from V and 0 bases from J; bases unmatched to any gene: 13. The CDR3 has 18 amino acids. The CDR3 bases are TGTGCCAGCAGTCCCAGGGACAGGGCGTCACTAATGAACACTGAAGCTTTCTTT. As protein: CASSPRDRASLMNTEAFF.

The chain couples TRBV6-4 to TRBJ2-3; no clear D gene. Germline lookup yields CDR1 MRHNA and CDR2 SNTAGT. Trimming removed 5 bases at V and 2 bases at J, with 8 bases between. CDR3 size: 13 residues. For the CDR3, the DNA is TGTGCCAGCAGTACCTCAGTCACAGATACGCAGTATTTT. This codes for CASSTSVTDTQYF.

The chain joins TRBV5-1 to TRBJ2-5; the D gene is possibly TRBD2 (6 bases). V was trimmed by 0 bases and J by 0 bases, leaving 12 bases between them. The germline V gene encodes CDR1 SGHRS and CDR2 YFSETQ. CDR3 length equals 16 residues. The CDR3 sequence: CASSLGLRGNQETQYF. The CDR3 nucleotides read TGCGCCAGCAGCTTGGGTTTGCGGGGAAACCAAGAGACCCAGTACTTC.

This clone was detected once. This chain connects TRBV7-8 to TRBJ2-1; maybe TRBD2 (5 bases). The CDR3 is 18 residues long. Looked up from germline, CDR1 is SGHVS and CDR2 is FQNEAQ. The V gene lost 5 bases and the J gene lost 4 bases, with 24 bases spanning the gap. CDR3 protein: CASSPERLAQIHYNEQFF. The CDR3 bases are TGTGCCAGCAGCCCTGAGCGGCTAGCACAGATACATTACAATGAGCAGTTCTTC.

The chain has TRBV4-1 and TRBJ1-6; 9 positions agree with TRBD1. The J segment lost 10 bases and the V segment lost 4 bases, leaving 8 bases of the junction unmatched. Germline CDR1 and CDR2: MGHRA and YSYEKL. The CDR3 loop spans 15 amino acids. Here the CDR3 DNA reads TGCGCCAGCAGCCCCAGCGGGACAGGGAAATCACCCCTCCACTTT. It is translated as CASSPSGTGKSPLHF.

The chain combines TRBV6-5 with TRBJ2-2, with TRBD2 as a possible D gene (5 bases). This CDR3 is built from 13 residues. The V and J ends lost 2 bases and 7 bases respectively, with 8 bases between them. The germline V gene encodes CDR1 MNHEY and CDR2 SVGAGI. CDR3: CASSYIGSGELFF. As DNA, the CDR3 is TGTGCCAGCAGTTACATTGGGAGCGGGGAGCTGTTTTTT.

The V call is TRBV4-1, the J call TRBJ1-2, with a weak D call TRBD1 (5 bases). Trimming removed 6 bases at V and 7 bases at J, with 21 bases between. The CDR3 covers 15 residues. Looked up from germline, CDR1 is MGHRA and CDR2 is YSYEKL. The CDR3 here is CASSSTARGSGGYTF. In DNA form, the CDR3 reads TGCGCCAGCAGTTCAACGGCCCGGGGGAGCGGTGGCTACACCTTC.

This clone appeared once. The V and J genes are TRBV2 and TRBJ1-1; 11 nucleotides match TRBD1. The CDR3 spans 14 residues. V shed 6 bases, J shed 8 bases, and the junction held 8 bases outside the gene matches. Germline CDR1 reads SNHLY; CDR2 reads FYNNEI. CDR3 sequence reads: CASSEDRGHAEAFF. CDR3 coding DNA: TGTGCCAGCAGCGAGGACAGGGGGCATGCAGAAGCTTTCTTT.

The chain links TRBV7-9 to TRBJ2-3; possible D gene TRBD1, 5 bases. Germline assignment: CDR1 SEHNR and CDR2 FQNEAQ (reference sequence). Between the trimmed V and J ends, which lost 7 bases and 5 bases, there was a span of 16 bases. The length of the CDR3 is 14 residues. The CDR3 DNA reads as TGTGCCAGCATCCAGGACACGTCAATAGATACGCAGTATTTT. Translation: CASIQDTSIDTQYF.

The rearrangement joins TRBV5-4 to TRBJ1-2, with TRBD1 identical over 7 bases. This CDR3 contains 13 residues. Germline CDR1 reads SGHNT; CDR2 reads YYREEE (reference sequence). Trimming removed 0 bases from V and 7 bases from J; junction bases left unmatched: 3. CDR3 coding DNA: TGTGCCAGCAGCTTGGACAGGGGTTCTGGCTACACCTTC. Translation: CASSLDRGSGYTF.

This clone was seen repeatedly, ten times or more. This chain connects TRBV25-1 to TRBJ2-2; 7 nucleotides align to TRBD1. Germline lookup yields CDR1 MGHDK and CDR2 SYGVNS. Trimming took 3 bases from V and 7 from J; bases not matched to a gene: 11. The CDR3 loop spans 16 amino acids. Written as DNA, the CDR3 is TGTGCCAGCAGTGACCTCACGACAGGGAACGGCGGGGAGCTGTTTTTT. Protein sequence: CASSDLTTGNGGELFF.

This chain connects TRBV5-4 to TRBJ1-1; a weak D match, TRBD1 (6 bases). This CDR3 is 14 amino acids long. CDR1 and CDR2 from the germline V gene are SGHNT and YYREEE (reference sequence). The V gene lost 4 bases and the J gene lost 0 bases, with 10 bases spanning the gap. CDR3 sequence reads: CASSQQGLNTEAFF. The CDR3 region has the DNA TGTGCCAGCAGCCAACAGGGCTTGAACACTGAAGCTTTCTTT.

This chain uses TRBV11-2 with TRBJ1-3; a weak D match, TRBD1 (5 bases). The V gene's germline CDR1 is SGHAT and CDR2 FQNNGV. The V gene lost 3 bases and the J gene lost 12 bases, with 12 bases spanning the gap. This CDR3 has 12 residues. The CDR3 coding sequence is TGTGCCAGCAGCTTTTCGGGCAGGGACATATATTTT. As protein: CASSFSGRDIYF.

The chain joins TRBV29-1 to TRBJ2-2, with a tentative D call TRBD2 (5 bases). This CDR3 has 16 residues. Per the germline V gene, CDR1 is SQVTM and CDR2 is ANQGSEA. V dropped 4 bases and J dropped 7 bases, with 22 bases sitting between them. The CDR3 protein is CSVAPEGGTSIGELFF. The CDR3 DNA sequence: TGCAGCGTTGCTCCCGAGGGCGGTACGTCGATCGGGGAGCTGTTTTTT.

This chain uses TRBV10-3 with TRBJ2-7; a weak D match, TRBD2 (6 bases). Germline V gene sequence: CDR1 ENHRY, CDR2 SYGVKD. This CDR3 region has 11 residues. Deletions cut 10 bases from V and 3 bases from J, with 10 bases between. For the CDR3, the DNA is TGTGCCACCGCGGGGAGCTACGAGCAGTACTTC. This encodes CATAGSYEQYF.

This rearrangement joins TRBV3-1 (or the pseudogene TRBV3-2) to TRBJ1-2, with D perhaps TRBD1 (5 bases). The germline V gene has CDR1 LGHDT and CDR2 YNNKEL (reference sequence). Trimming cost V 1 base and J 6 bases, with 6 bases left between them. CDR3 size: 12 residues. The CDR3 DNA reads TGTGCCAGCAGCCAAGGGGGGGATGGCTACACCTTC. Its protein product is CASSQGGDGYTF.